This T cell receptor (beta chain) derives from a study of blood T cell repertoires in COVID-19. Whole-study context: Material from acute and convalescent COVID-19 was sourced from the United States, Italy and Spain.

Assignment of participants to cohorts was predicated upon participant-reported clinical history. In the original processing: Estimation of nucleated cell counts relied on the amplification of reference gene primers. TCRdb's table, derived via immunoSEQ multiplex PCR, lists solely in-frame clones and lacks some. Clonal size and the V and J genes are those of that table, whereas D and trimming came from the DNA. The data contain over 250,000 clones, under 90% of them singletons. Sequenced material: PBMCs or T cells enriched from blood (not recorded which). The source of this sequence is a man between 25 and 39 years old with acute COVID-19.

The CDR3 protein is CASRSLGGANYGYTF. In DNA, the CDR3 is TGTGCCAGCAGATCCCTCGGAGGGGCTAACTATGGCTACACCTTC. The chain recombines TRBV28 with TRBJ1-2, with D maybe TRBD1 (5 bases). Germline V gene lookup returns CDR1 MDHEN and CDR2 SYDVKM. With 6 bases removed from V and 0 bases from J, the gap between germline ends came to 14 bases. This CDR3 is 15 amino acids long.